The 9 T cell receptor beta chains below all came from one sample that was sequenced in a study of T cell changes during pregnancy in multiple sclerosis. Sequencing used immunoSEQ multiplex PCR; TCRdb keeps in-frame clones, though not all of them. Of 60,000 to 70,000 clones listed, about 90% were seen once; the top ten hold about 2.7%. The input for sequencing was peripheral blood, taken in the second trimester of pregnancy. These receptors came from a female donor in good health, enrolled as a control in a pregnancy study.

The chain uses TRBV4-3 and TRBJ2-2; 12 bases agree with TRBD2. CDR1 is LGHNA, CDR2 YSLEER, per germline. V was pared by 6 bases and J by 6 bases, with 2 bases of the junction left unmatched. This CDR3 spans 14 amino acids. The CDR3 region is CASRTSGRSGELFF. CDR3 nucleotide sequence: TGCGCCAGCAGGACTAGCGGGAGATCCGGGGAGCTGTTTTTT.

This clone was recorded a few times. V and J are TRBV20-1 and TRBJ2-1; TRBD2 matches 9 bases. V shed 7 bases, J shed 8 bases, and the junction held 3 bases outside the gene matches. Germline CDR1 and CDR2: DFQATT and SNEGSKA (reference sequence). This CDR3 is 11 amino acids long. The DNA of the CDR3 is TGCAGTGGGACTAGCGTCTATGAGCAGTTCTTC. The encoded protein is CSGTSVYEQFF.

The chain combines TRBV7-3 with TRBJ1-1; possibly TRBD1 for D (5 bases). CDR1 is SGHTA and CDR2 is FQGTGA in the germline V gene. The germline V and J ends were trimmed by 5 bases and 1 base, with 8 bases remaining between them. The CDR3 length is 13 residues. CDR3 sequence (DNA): TGTGCCAGCAGCCCCGGGGGGAACACTGAAGCTTTCTTT. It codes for CASSPGGNTEAFF.

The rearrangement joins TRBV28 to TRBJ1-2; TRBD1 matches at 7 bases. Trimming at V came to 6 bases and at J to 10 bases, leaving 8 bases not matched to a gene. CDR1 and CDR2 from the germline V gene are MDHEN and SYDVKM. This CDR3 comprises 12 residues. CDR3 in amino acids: CASRTQGRPYTF. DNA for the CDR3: TGTGCCAGCAGGACACAGGGGAGACCCTACACCTTC.

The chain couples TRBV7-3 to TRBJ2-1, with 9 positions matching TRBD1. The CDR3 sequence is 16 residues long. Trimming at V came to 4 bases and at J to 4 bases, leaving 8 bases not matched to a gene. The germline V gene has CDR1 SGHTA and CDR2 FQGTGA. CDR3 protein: CASSSTDRGSYNEQFF. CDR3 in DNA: TGTGCCAGCAGCTCAACCGACAGGGGGTCATACAATGAGCAGTTCTTC.

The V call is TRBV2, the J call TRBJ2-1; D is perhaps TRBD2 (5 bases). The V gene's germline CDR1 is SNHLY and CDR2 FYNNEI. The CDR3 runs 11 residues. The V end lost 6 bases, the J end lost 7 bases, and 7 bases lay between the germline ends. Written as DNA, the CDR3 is TGTGCCAGCAGGAGCGGAAATGAGCAGTTCTTC. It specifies CASRSGNEQFF.

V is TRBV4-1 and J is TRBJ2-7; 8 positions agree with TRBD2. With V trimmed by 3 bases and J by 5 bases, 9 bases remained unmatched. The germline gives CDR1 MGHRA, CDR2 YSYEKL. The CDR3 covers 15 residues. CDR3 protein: CASSHLAGGVNEQYF. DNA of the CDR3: TGCGCCAGCAGCCACCTCGCGGGGGGCGTCAACGAGCAGTACTTC.

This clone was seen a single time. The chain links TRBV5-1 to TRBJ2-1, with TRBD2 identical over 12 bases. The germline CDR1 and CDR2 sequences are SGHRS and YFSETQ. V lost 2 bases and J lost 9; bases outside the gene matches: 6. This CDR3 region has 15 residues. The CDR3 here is CASSFLAGGPGEQFF. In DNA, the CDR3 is TGCGCCAGCAGCTTCCTAGCGGGAGGGCCGGGTGAGCAGTTCTTC.

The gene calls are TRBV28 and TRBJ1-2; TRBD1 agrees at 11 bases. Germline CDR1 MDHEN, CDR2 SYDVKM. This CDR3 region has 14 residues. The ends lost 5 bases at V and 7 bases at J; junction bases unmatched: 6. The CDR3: CASSPGQGASGYTF. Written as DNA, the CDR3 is TGTGCCAGCAGTCCAGGACAGGGGGCCTCTGGCTACACCTTC.